This is a list of T cell receptor beta chains from one sample in a study of graft-versus-host responses after intestinal transplantation. Method: immunoSEQ multiplex PCR; TCRdb's copy keeps in-frame clones and lacks some. The sample includes roughly 80,000 clones, 80% to 90% of them seen just once. Their cognate antigens are unknown. The specimen comprised unstimulated CD8+ T cells sorted from spleen or lymph node cells, sampled before transplant. These receptors came from a human donor who was the organ donor for an intestinal transplant. Both conserved end residues are part of each CDR3. The D gene is left open where the match is weak. Expanded clones are given a class, and other clones once, few, many or no size at all.

j_gene | v_gene | d_gene | abundance | CDR3nt | CDR3aa
TRBJ2-3 | TRBV28 | TRBD2 | NA | TGTGCCAGCAGCCCCTGGACGGGGGGGCTGGATACGCAGTATTTT | CASSPWTGGLDTQYF
TRBJ1-1 | TRBV28 | NA | once | TGTGCCAGCAGTTTAGGGGGCAGCCAAGCTTTCTTT | CASSLGGSQAFF
TRBJ2-7 | TRBV9 | NA | NA | TGTGCCAGCAGCCCAAGAGGGTCAGGCGACGAGCAGTACTTC | CASSPRGSGDEQYF
TRBJ2-7 | TRBV19 | TRBD1 | NA | TGTGCCAGTAGTCCACAGGGGGCATTAGCCGAGCAGTACTTC | CASSPQGALAEQYF
TRBJ2-5 | TRBV7-8 | NA | NA | TGTGCCAGCAGTCCTAGTCCCGCCGCGGAGTACTTC | CASSPSPAAEYF
TRBJ2-1 | TRBV5-6 | NA | NA | TGTGCCAGCAGCTGGGACAATGAGCAGTTCTTC | CASSWDNEQFF
TRBJ2-7 | TRBV30 | NA | NA | TGTGCCTGGAGTCCGGGACATTCGACCTACGAGCAGTACTTC | CAWSPGHSTYEQYF
TRBJ1-2 | TRBV27 | TRBD1 | NA | TGTGCCAGCAGCGACAGGGGGCCCCTGGGTGGCTACACCTTC | CASSDRGPLGGYTF
TRBJ1-1 | TRBV14 | NA | NA | TGTGCCAGCAGCCAAGTATATGGAGGGGGGACTGAAGCTTTCTTT | CASSQVYGGGTEAFF
TRBJ1-4 | TRBV11-2 | NA | NA | TGTGCCAGCAGCCCCGTTTCAGGGCTAACTAATGAAAAACTGTTTTTT | CASSPVSGLTNEKLFF
TRBJ2-1 | TRBV6-1 | TRBD2 | NA | TGTGCCAGCAGCGAACCGGGGGGGGCAAATGAGCAGTTCTTC | CASSEPGGANEQFF
TRBJ2-2 | TRBV11-2 | NA | NA | TGTGCCAGCAGCTTAGTGTTTCCAGGGAACACCGGGGAGCTGTTTTTT | CASSLVFPGNTGELFF
TRBJ1-5 | TRBV19 | NA | NA | TGTGCCAGTAGTATAGATGCAATCAGCAATCAGCCCCAGCATTTT | CASSIDAISNQPQHF
TRBJ2-2 | TRBV9 | NA | once | TGTGCCAGCAGCGTAGAGGGGGGAGGTTCCGGGGAGCTGTTTTTT | CASSVEGGGSGELFF
TRBJ2-5 | TRBV5-6 | NA | NA | TGTGCCAGCAGCTGGAGGCAAGAGACCCAGTACTTC | CASSWRQETQYF
TRBJ1-5 | TRBV4-1 | NA | once | TGCGCCAGCAGCCAAGATCTCCCGGGTCGGCAGCCCCAGCATTTT | CASSQDLPGRQPQHF
TRBJ1-2 | TRBV7-9 | NA | NA | TGTGCCAGCAGCCCCGTGGCGGGGGCTAGCTATGGCTACACCTTC | CASSPVAGASYGYTF
TRBJ1-3 | TRBV28 | NA | NA | TGTGCCAGCAGTGTTGACGGGTCCTCTGGAAACACCATATATTTT | CASSVDGSSGNTIYF
TRBJ1-1 | TRBV11-3 | TRBD1 | NA | TGTGCCAGCAGCTTAATTACAGGGGGTATCCCTTTCTTT | CASSLITGGIPFF
TRBJ1-2 | TRBV5-6 | NA | NA | TGTGCCAGCAGCTTGGACAGGCCCAGTCCCTATGGCTACACCTTC | CASSLDRPSPYGYTF
TRBJ2-2 | TRBV7-9 | NA | once | TGTGCCAGCAGGCCGGGGGCAACCGGGGAGCTGTTTTTT | CASRPGATGELFF
TRBJ1-2 | TRBV30 | NA | NA | TGTGCCTGGAGTGGGCACGGGAGTCCGAACTATGGCTACACCTTC | CAWSGHGSPNYGYTF
TRBJ1-1 | TRBV29-1 | NA | NA | TGCAGCGTTGAATTGGGGGATAGAACTGAAGCTTTCTTT | CSVELGDRTEAFF
TRBJ1-4 | TRBV28 | NA | NA | TGTGCCAGCAGTTTATCGACAGGAGCTGATGAAAAACTGTTTTTT | CASSLSTGADEKLFF
TRBJ1-1 | TRBV6-6 | NA | NA | TGTGCCAGCACCTATGGGTACCCGGTTTATGAAGCTTTCTTT | CASTYGYPVYEAFF
TRBJ1-2 | TRBV27 | NA | NA | TGTGCCAGCAGCCCCGTGGGGGCTTTGGGGTATGGCTACACCTTC | CASSPVGALGYGYTF
TRBJ1-5 | TRBV15 | NA | NA | TGTGCCACCAGCAGAGATGTGGGGAGCAATCAGCCCCAGCATTTT | CATSRDVGSNQPQHF
TRBJ2-7 | TRBV5-8 | NA | few | TGTGCCAGCAGCTTGGGCGGGACGGAGCAGTACTTC | CASSLGGTEQYF
TRBJ2-7 | TRBV6-1 | TRBD1 | NA | TGTGCCAGTGGGATGACAGGGGGAAGCTCCTACGAGCAGTACTTC | CASGMTGGSSYEQYF
TRBJ2-7 | TRBV9 | NA | NA | TGTGCCAGCAGCGTAGGATTGGACAGCTCCTACGAGCAGTACTTC | CASSVGLDSSYEQYF
TRBJ2-1 | TRBV7-6 | TRBD1 | NA | TGTGCCAGCAGCGCGTATAAGGGACAGGGGAGAGTTGGGAGCTACAATGAGCAGTTCTTC | CASSAYKGQGRVGSYNEQFF
TRBJ1-3 | TRBV27 | NA | NA | TGTGCCAGCAGTTTATGGGCCCCGGACAGCTCTGGAAACACCATATATTTT | CASSLWAPDSSGNTIYF
TRBJ2-1 | TRBV6-1 | NA | NA | TGTGCCAGCAGCGATAGGCAGGGGTGGCTCGATGAGCAGTTCTTC | CASSDRQGWLDEQFF
TRBJ1-2 | TRBV28 | NA | NA | TGTGCCAGCAGGCCCTTTGAAGCTTCTAACTATGGCTACACCTTC | CASRPFEASNYGYTF
TRBJ2-7 | TRBV5-1 | NA | NA | TGCGCCAGCAGACGGTCTAGTCTAGACTACGAGCAGTACTTC | CASRRSSLDYEQYF
TRBJ1-2 | TRBV9 | TRBD1 | NA | TGTGCCAGCAGCGTAGAAACAGGGGGTGACTCTAACTATGGCTACACCTTC | CASSVETGGDSNYGYTF
TRBJ1-5 | TRBV18 | TRBD1 | NA | TGTGCCAGCTCACCACAATTTTTACAGGGGAAGCGTGGTCAGCCCCAGCATTTT | CASSPQFLQGKRGQPQHF
TRBJ1-2 | TRBV9 | TRBD1 | NA | TGTGCCAGCAGAGAAGAGGACAGGAATTATGGCTACACCTTC | CASREEDRNYGYTF
TRBJ1-1 | TRBV2 | NA | NA | TGTGCCAGCAGTTTGGACGAGCAGGCTTTCTTT | CASSLDEQAFF
TRBJ2-3 | TRBV10-1 | NA | NA | TGCGCCAGCAGTGAGACAGCGGGCCGGACAGATACGCAGTATTTT | CASSETAGRTDTQYF
TRBJ2-3 | TRBV28 | TRBD1 | NA | TGTGCCAGCAGTCCCCCCCGGGACAGGGTCCACACAGATACGCAGTATTTT | CASSPPRDRVHTDTQYF
TRBJ1-1 | TRBV7-6 | TRBD1 | NA | TGTGCCAGCAGCTTGACCCCACCCGGGACAGGGTTACAAGGGAACACTGAAGCTTTCTTT | CASSLTPPGTGLQGNTEAFF
TRBJ2-7 | TRBV4-1 | NA | once | TGCGCCAGCAGCCAAAACACTTTAGCATACGAGCAGTACTTC | CASSQNTLAYEQYF
TRBJ2-5 | TRBV5-1 | NA | once | TGCGCCAGCAGCTTTATTTGGGTGACGGGCGGAGGGTACGAGACCCAGTACTTC | CASSFIWVTGGGYETQYF
TRBJ2-7 | TRBV30 | NA | NA | TGTGCCTGGAGTGCGGGGACGGGGTCCTACGAGCAGTACTTC | CAWSAGTGSYEQYF
TRBJ1-5 | TRBV5-1 | TRBD1 | NA | TGCGCCAGCAGCATCGACAGGGAGAATCAGCCCCAGCATTTT | CASSIDRENQPQHF
TRBJ1-4 | TRBV28 | NA | NA | TGTGCCAGCACAATAGGGGCCTCTAATGAAAAACTGTTTTTT | CASTIGASNEKLFF
TRBJ2-1 | TRBV30 | TRBD1 | NA | TGTGCCTGGAGTCGGGCAGGGGGCTTAGATGAGCAGTTCTTC | CAWSRAGGLDEQFF
TRBJ2-1 | TRBV2 | NA | NA | TGTGCCAGCAGCGGGACTGAGAAGATCTTC | CASSGTEKIF
TRBJ1-6 | TRBV6-5 | TRBD1 | NA | TGTGCCAGCAGTTTCCAATTTAGGGGGCGGAATTCACCCCTCCACTTT | CASSFQFRGRNSPLHF
TRBJ2-1 | TRBV7-9 | NA | NA | TGTGCCAGCAGCTCTCAGGGGCCGGAGGGGTTCTTC | CASSSQGPEGFF
TRBJ1-1 | TRBV28 | NA | NA | TGTGCCAGCAGTTATCGACACACTGAAGCTTTCTTT | CASSYRHTEAFF
TRBJ2-1 | TRBV25-1 | TRBD1 | NA | TGTGCCAGCAGTTGGGGGACAGGGGGCTTGAAGGAGCAGTTCTTC | CASSWGTGGLKEQFF
TRBJ1-3 | TRBV6-1 | NA | NA | TGTGCCAGCGGGCGGACGCATGACTCTGGAAACACCATATATTTT | CASGRTHDSGNTIYF
TRBJ2-7 | TRBV5-1 | NA | NA | TGCGCCAGCGCCTCCTCCTACGAGCAGTACTTC | CASASSYEQYF
TRBJ2-1 | TRBV9 | NA | NA | TGTGCCAGCAGCTTCACTGTCGATCCGACGGTCGGTGAGCAGTTCTTC | CASSFTVDPTVGEQFF
TRBJ2-5 | TRBV27 | TRBD1 | NA | TGTGCCAGCAGTTTGACAGGGGAGACCCAAGAGACCCAGTACTTC | CASSLTGETQETQYF
TRBJ2-7 | TRBV10-3 | NA | NA | TGTGCCATCAGTGAGAAGAGTTTGGCAGGGCTCAACGAGCAGTACTTC | CAISEKSLAGLNEQYF